Listed below are T cell receptor beta chains from one sample, sequenced in a study of esophageal squamous cell carcinoma under preoperative chemotherapy. In TCRdb, the PCR reads were re-called with MiXCR into one record per CDR3 protein. This sample has fewer than 18,000 distinct CDR3 sequences, with roughly 60% found just once. Sampling was conducted from a patient given preoperative chemotherapy. The source is a human donor with esophageal squamous cell carcinoma. The donor label of this sample is uncertain. Both conserved end residues are part of each CDR3. D genes are given only for firm matches. Size is omitted from some rows. Given values are once, few, many or a class for expanded clones.

- TRBJ2-3 - TRBV27 CASSLIPQPSGTDTQYF TGTGCCAGCAGTCTGATACCTCAACCCTCTGGCACAGATACGCAGTATTTC
- TRBJ2-3 few TRBV6-1 CASSLGVSTDTQYF TGTGCCAGCAGCCTGGGTGTGAGCACAGATACGCAGTATTTT
TRBD2 TRBJ2-5 - TRBV6-1 CASSEAPGGSGDPETQYF TGTGCCAGCAGTGAAGCGCCCGGGGGGAGCGGGGACCCAGAGACGCAGTACTTC
- TRBJ2-7 few TRBV6-1 CASSEAPGAHEQYF TGTGCCAGCAGTGAAGCCCCAGGGGCCCACGAGCAGTACTTC
TRBD2 TRBJ2-5 once TRBV6-5 CASSYDSGTSGGYRETQYF TGTGCCAGCAGTTACGACTCAGGGACTAGCGGGGGGTACCGAGAGACCCAGTACTTC
- TRBJ2-3 many TRBV6-4 CASSAAGGTDTQYF TGTGCCAGCAGTGCGGCAGGGGGCACAGATACGCAGTATTTT
- TRBJ2-2 many TRBV6-1 CASSEARGSTGELFF TGTGCCAGCAGTGAAGCCCGGGGTAGCACCGGGGAGCTGTTTTTT
- TRBJ2-3 - TRBV6-4 CASSSHETDTQYF TGTGCCAGCAGTTCCCACGAGACAGATACGCAGTATTTT
TRBD2 TRBJ2-1 once TRBV27 CASSLFAGVVYNEQFF TGTGCCAGCAGTTTATTCGCGGGAGTCGTCTACAATGAGCAGTTCTTC
- TRBJ2-1 - TRBV6-1 CASSGLAARANEQYF TGTGCCAGCAGTGGTTTAGCGGCCCGGGCCAACGAGCAGTATTTC
- TRBJ1-1 - TRBV11-2 CASSRKQGAEAFF TGTGCCAGCAGCAGAAAACAGGGTGCTGAAGCTTTCTTT
TRBD2 TRBJ2-7 - TRBV6-4 CASGLGGGAEETQYF TGTGCCAGCGGGCTCGGGGGGGGGGCCGAAGAGACGCAGTACTTC
TRBD2 TRBJ2-2 - TRBV6-4 CASGTSNTGELFF TGTGCCAGCGGGACTAGCAACACCGGGGAGCTGTTTTTT
TRBD2 TRBJ2-5 - TRBV7-2 CASSLVAGRETQYF TGTGCCAGCAGCTTAGTAGCGGGGCGGGAGACCCAGTACTTC
TRBD1 TRBJ2-2 - TRBV10-3 CAIQGDDTGTQFF TGTGCCATTCAGGGGGATGACACAGGTACGCAGTTTTTT
TRBD2 TRBJ2-3 once TRBV6-1 CASSASGVPDTQYF TGTGCCAGCTCGGCTAGCGGCGTCCCAGATACCCAGTACTTT
- TRBJ2-3 once TRBV7-2 CARSLGGRHPETQYF TGTGCCAGGAGCTTAGGGGGACGGCACCCAGAGACCCAGTATTTC